These T cell receptor beta chains were read from a single sample in a study of control samples from healthy donors and cancer patients. Here immunoSEQ multiplex PCR was the method, and the copy in TCRdb shows in-frame clones only, minus some. This repertoire shows around 95,000 clones, approximately 80% found once; its top ten account for 15% to 20%. The sequenced material came from blood. Every receptor here comes from a man aged 25 to 40 in good health. Each CDR3 is given with its conserved first and last residue. The D gene is left open where the match is weak. Clone sizes are given selectively: once, few, many, or a class where the clone is expanded.

d_gene	j_gene	abundance	v_gene	CDR3aa	CDR3nt
TRBD2	TRBJ2-1	-	TRBV7-3	CASKAGGSANEQFF	TGTGCCAGCAAGGCGGGGGGGTCGGCCAATGAGCAGTTCTTC
TRBD1	TRBJ1-2	-	TRBV6-5	CASRREDRSRGGYTF	TGTGCCAGCAGAAGGGAGGACAGGTCTCGTGGGGGCTACACCTTC
-	TRBJ2-2	-	TRBV11-2	CASSPAFRGAANTGELFF	TGTGCCAGCAGCCCCGCTTTCCGGGGGGCCGCGAACACCGGGGAGCTGTTTTTT
TRBD1	TRBJ2-7	few	TRBV29-1	CSVEGGQGVAYEQYF	TGCAGCGTTGAAGGGGGCCAGGGGGTAGCGTACGAGCAGTACTTC
TRBD2	TRBJ2-1	-	TRBV30	CAAGGGYNEQFF	TGTGCCGCGGGGGGGGGTTACAATGAGCAGTTCTTC
TRBD1	TRBJ2-7	-	TRBV18	CASTRTGATYEQYF	TGTGCCAGCACTAGGACAGGGGCGACCTACGAGCAGTACTTC
TRBD2	TRBJ2-1	-	TRBV9	CASSPRLGLNNEQFF	TGTGCCAGCAGCCCCCGACTGGGACTAAACAATGAGCAGTTCTTC
TRBD2	TRBJ2-7	few	TRBV30	CAWSSGGIPYEQYF	TGTGCCTGGAGTTCGGGGGGAATCCCCTACGAGCAGTACTTC
TRBD2	TRBJ2-7	-	TRBV10-2	CASSVLGLGTYEQYF	TGCGCCAGCAGTGTTTTAGGACTAGGTACCTACGAGCAGTACTTC
TRBD2	TRBJ2-1	few	TRBV2	CASRGTSGDNEQFF	TGTGCCAGCAGGGGAACTAGCGGGGACAATGAGCAGTTCTTC
-	TRBJ1-2	-	TRBV30	CAWSDDRSGRGYTF	TGTGCCTGGAGTGACGACAGGTCTGGGCGAGGCTACACCTTC
TRBD1	TRBJ2-7	-	TRBV27	CASRRQGIPYEQYF	TGTGCCAGCAGGCGACAGGGAATCCCCTACGAGCAGTACTTC
-	TRBJ1-5	-	TRBV7-3	CASSLGQNQPQHF	TGTGCCAGCAGCTTAGGCCAGAATCAGCCCCAGCATTTT
-	TRBJ1-5	once	TRBV29-1	CSVEDRTYSNQPQHF	TGCAGCGTTGAAGATAGGACATATAGCAATCAGCCCCAGCATTTT
-	TRBJ1-2	-	TRBV6-4	CAFRTGQDNYGYTF	TGTGCCTTCCGCACGGGTCAGGATAACTATGGCTACACCTTC
TRBD1	TRBJ1-2	once	TRBV27	CASSPAGQGGYGYTF	TGTGCCAGCAGTCCCGCCGGACAGGGCGGCTATGGCTACACCTTC
-	TRBJ2-7	once	TRBV29-1	CSVGDDYEQYF	TGCAGCGTTGGGGATGACTACGAGCAGTACTTC
TRBD1	TRBJ1-2	once	TRBV28	CASSLRDRGFLGGYTF	TGTGCCAGCAGTCTTCGGGACAGGGGCTTTCTGGGTGGCTACACCTTC
-	TRBJ1-6	-	TRBV27	CASSSTGIKNSPLHF	TGTGCCAGCAGCTCAACAGGGATAAAGAATTCACCCCTCCACTTT
-	TRBJ1-5	-	TRBV6-5	CASHSLLSNQPQHF	TGTGCCAGCCATTCGTTATTGAGCAATCAGCCCCAGCATTTT
-	TRBJ1-5	-	TRBV19	CASSIMENQPQHF	TGTGCCAGTAGTATCATGGAAAATCAGCCCCAGCATTTT
-	TRBJ1-3	few	TRBV7-6	CASSLVTGAISGNTIYF	TGTGCCAGCAGCTTAGTAACCGGGGCCATCTCTGGAAACACCATATATTTT
-	TRBJ1-5	once	TRBV29-1	CSASRARDQPQHF	TGCAGCGCCTCGAGGGCCAGAGATCAGCCCCAGCATTTT
TRBD1	TRBJ2-2	-	TRBV4-1	CASSQVDRGTGELFF	TGCGCCAGCAGCCAAGTGGACAGGGGCACCGGGGAGCTGTTTTTT
TRBD1	TRBJ2-7	-	TRBV7-8	CASSFDRVPDF	TGTGCCAGCAGCTTCGACAGGGTTCCGGACTTC
-	TRBJ1-1	few	TRBV5-1	CASSGDGRRNTEAFF	TGCGCCAGCAGCGGGGACGGCCGACGGAACACTGAAGCTTTCTTT
-	TRBJ2-2	-	TRBV9	CASSTLDTGELFF	TGTGCCAGCAGCACCCTGGACACCGGGGAGCTGTTTTTT
TRBD1	TRBJ2-7	once	TRBV28	CASSVTGASYEQYF	TGTGCCAGCAGTGTGACAGGGGCTTCCTACGAGCAGTACTTC
-	TRBJ2-1	once	TRBV30	CAWMGGPYNEQFF	TGTGCCTGGATGGGGGGCCCCTACAATGAGCAGTTCTTC
TRBD2	TRBJ2-2	-	TRBV9	CASSSGLAGTGELFF	TGTGCCAGCAGCTCGGGACTAGCGGGCACCGGGGAGCTGTTTTTT
TRBD1	TRBJ2-5	-	TRBV19	CASSPGQGRETQYF	TGTGCCAGTAGCCCGGGACAGGGGAGGGAGACCCAGTACTTC
TRBD1	TRBJ2-7	many	TRBV7-9	CASSHFGRTGGPEQYF	TGTGCCAGCAGCCACTTTGGTCGGACAGGGGGCCCCGAGCAGTACTTC
TRBD2	TRBJ2-2	-	TRBV6-5	CASTLAGSGELFF	TGTGCCAGCACCCTAGCGGGGAGCGGGGAGCTGTTTTTT
-	TRBJ2-2	medium-sized	TRBV12-3/TRBV12-4	CASSFVDGELFF	TGTGCCAGCAGTTTCGTCGACGGGGAGCTGTTTTTT
TRBD1	TRBJ2-7	-	TRBV7-8	CASSTTGGRTYEQYF	TGTGCCAGCAGCACAACAGGGGGAAGAACCTACGAGCAGTACTTC
TRBD1	TRBJ1-6	-	TRBV6-2/TRBV6-3	CASSSTGENSPLHF	TGTGCCAGCAGTTCGACAGGGGAGAATTCACCCCTCCACTTT
TRBD1	TRBJ1-2	-	TRBV6-5	CASRRQGGYGYTF	TGTGCCAGCCGCCGACAGGGTGGCTATGGCTACACCTTC
-	TRBJ1-1	few	TRBV6-5	CAGDGQGDTEAFF	TGTGCCGGAGATGGCCAAGGGGACACTGAAGCTTTCTTT
-	TRBJ2-5	-	TRBV7-9	CASSSGYGGLQETQYF	TGTGCCAGCAGCTCGGGGTACGGGGGACTGCAAGAGACCCAGTACTTC
-	TRBJ2-2	-	TRBV9	CASSVVGPGELFF	TGTGCCAGCAGCGTAGTTGGGCCCGGGGAGCTGTTTTTT
-	TRBJ1-3	-	TRBV7-9	CASSLAAGTSGNTIYF	TGTGCCAGCAGCTTGGCCGCAGGCACCTCTGGAAACACCATATATTTT
-	TRBJ1-3	-	TRBV2	CASSDRSSGNTIYF	TGTGCCAGCAGTGACAGGAGTTCAGGAAACACCATATATTTT
TRBD1	TRBJ1-2	once	TRBV5-8	CASSRRTGGRTPF	TGTGCCAGCAGCCGGCGGACAGGGGGCAGGACCCCCTTC
-	TRBJ1-3	-	TRBV5-6	CASSLGPPDSSGNTIYF	TGTGCCAGCAGCTTGGGTCCCCCGGACAGCTCTGGAAACACCATATATTTT
-	TRBJ1-5	-	TRBV6-5	CASSHKGGAQPQHF	TGTGCCAGCAGTCATAAAGGCGGGGCCCAGCCCCAGCATTTT
-	TRBJ2-4	-	TRBV5-1	CASSLGDRNIQYF	TGCGCCAGCAGCTTGGGCGATAGAAACATTCAGTACTTC
-	TRBJ2-2	few	TRBV27	CASSDGTLGTGELFF	TGTGCCAGCAGTGATGGGACATTAGGGACCGGGGAGCTGTTTTTT
TRBD2	TRBJ2-1	-	TRBV30	CALGGGADQQFF	TGTGCCCTAGGCGGGGGGGCGGACCAGCAGTTCTTC
-	TRBJ2-7	-	TRBV6-5	CASSLPWAGGEQYF	TGTGCCAGCAGTCTACCCTGGGCCGGAGGCGAGCAGTACTTC
TRBD1	TRBJ1-6	-	TRBV28	CASRRTGVSSPLHF	TGTGCCAGCAGGCGTACAGGGGTTAGTTCACCCCTCCACTTT
-	TRBJ2-1	-	TRBV11-2	CASSWGVSYNEQFF	TGTGCCAGCAGCTGGGGGGTGTCCTACAATGAGCAGTTCTTC
TRBD2	TRBJ2-3	-	TRBV9	CASSVTTHRLADTQYF	TGTGCCAGCAGCGTAACCACACACAGACTAGCGGATACGCAGTATTTT
-	TRBJ2-2	few	TRBV19	CASSKSGTGELFF	TGTGCCAGTAGTAAGTCAGGGACCGGGGAGCTGTTTTTT